A selection of T cell receptor beta chains follows, all from one sample in a study of Ad26.COV2.S vaccination and SARS-CoV-2 variants. TCRdb keeps only in-frame clones here, not all; method: immunoSEQ multiplex PCR. The sample consists of around 320,000 clones, about nine tenths of them appearing once. Source: peripheral blood, taken in a trial of Ad26.COV2.S vaccine versus placebo. These receptors were collected from a person aged 18 to 59 who received the Ad26.COV2.S COVID-19 vaccine or a placebo. CDR3s include the opening cysteine and the closing phenylalanine or tryptophan. D genes are given only for firm matches. Where a row states a size, it is once, few, many or the class of an expanded clone; other rows omit it.

j_gene	v_gene	abundance	d_gene	CDR3nt	CDR3aa
TRBJ1-1	TRBV25-1	NA	NA	TGTGCCAGCATGACAGCAGGCGGGGACACTGAAGCTTTCTTT	CASMTAGGDTEAFF
TRBJ1-1	TRBV12-3/TRBV12-4	NA	NA	TGTGCCAGCAGCGGGAGGGTAGGCACTGAAGCTTTCTTT	CASSGRVGTEAFF
TRBJ2-1	TRBV6-2/TRBV6-3	NA	NA	TGTGCCAGCAGTTACCCGAGTGAGCAGTTCTTC	CASSYPSEQFF
TRBJ1-2	TRBV13	few	NA	TGTGCCAGCAGCTTAGGAACCGCTGGCTACACCTTC	CASSLGTAGYTF
TRBJ2-3	TRBV4-2	NA	NA	TGTGCCAGCAGCCTGGGGAGGGGGGCGGCTACAGATACGCAGTATTTT	CASSLGRGAATDTQYF
TRBJ1-1	TRBV19	NA	NA	TGTGCCAGTAGTATAGAAGGGTCGGAAGCTTTCTTT	CASSIEGSEAFF
TRBJ2-2	TRBV5-6	few	NA	TGTGCCAGCAGCCTCCGGGGCCCCGGGGAGCTGTTTTTT	CASSLRGPGELFF
TRBJ1-5	TRBV19	few	NA	TGTGCCAGTAGTATATTACCCCCCAATCAGCCCCAGCATTTT	CASSILPPNQPQHF
TRBJ2-7	TRBV5-1	once	TRBD1	TGCGCCAGCAGCTTCGGGACAGGGGAGAACGAGCAGTACTTC	CASSFGTGENEQYF
TRBJ1-1	TRBV25-1	once	NA	TGTGCCAGCAGTGACTGGCAGGAACAAGGTGAAGCTTTCTTT	CASSDWQEQGEAFF
TRBJ2-1	TRBV27	NA	TRBD1	TGTGCCAGCAGTTTTACCGGGACAGGGTTTTACAATGAGCAGTTCTTC	CASSFTGTGFYNEQFF
TRBJ1-2	TRBV6-2/TRBV6-3	NA	NA	TGTGCCAGCAGGTACAGGGTTGGCTACACCTTC	CASRYRVGYTF
TRBJ1-5	TRBV18	NA	NA	TGTGCCAGCTCAAACCGAGGCGGGGGCAGCAATCAGCCCCAGCATTTT	CASSNRGGGSNQPQHF
TRBJ2-7	TRBV7-9	NA	NA	TGTGCCAGCAGCCCAATTAGCTCCTACGAGCAGTACTTC	CASSPISSYEQYF
TRBJ1-1	TRBV6-2/TRBV6-3	once	NA	TGTGCCAGCAGTCCCCCACAGGGGAACACTGAAGCTTTCTTT	CASSPPQGNTEAFF
TRBJ1-1	TRBV19	NA	TRBD1	TGTGCCAGTAACTCGGGGGAGACAGGGGGCTCCTTGGGCACTGAAGCTTTCTTT	CASNSGETGGSLGTEAFF
TRBJ1-1	TRBV7-9	NA	NA	TGTGCCAGCAGCTCCTTGGGAAAGCTTGAAGCTTTCTTT	CASSSLGKLEAFF
TRBJ1-1	TRBV18	NA	NA	TGTGCCAGCTCACCGACAACAGGGATAACTGAAGCTTTCTTT	CASSPTTGITEAFF